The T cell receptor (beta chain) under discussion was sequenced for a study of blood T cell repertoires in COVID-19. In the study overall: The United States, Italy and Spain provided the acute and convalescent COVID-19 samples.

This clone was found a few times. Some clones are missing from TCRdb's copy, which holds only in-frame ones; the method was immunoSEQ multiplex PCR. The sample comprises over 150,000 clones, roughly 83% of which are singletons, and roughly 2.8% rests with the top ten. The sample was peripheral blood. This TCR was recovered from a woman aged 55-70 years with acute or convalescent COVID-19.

In DNA, the CDR3 is TGCAGCGTTGAACTGCGTACAGATACGCAGTATTTT. This gives the protein CSVELRTDTQYF. The rearrangement uses TRBV29-1 and TRBJ2-3; D not resolved. Germline V gene sequence: CDR1 SQVTM, CDR2 ANQGSEA. V shed 2 bases and J shed 3 bases, with 6 bases lying between them. This CDR3 has 12 amino acids.